This TCR beta chain was sequenced in a study of immune evolution from preneoplasia to lung adenocarcinoma. The study's findings and limits: Compared with EGFR-mutant or double wild-type lesions, KRAS-mutant nodules were more clonal.

Generated by immunoSEQ multiplex PCR, the TCRdb table keeps only in-frame clones and is missing some. Of around 40,000 clones detected, roughly 80% appear once; the ten largest clones hold about 4.3%. The CDR3 spans 16 residues. The J segment lost 4 bases and the V segment lost 3 bases, leaving 6 bases of the junction unmatched. CDR1 and CDR2 (germline): KGHSH, LQKENI. Points on this clone: What it binds is not known.

The rearrangement joins TRBV18 to TRBJ2-1; 10 bases agree with TRBD1. The receptor comes from a person in their sixties or seventies with lung adenocarcinoma. The sample taken for sequencing was FFPE invasive lung adenocarcinoma tissue. The CDR3 nucleotides are TGTGCCAGCTCACCTGGGGGACAGGGGACTTACAATGAGCAGTTCTTC. Translating gives CASSPGGQGTYNEQFF. Based on the CDR3 plus reference TRBV18 and TRBJ2-1, the full variable domain is NAGVMQNPRHLVRRRGQEARLRCSPMKGHSHVYWYRQLPEEGLKFMVYLQKENIIDESGMPKERFSAEFPKEGPSILRIQQVVRGDSAAYFCASSPGGQGTYNEQFFGPGTRLTVL.